The rows below give T cell receptor beta chains drawn from one sample of a study of PD-1 blockade in classical Hodgkin lymphoma. Sequenced by immunoSEQ multiplex PCR; TCRdb stores in-frame clones only, minus some. This sample has under 80,000 clones; 70% to 90% occur once, and the top ten carry more than 8%. Sequences were derived from peripheral blood mononuclear cells (PBMCs), sampled before the fourth cycle of nivolumab. These TCRs come from a human donor with classical Hodgkin lymphoma. The CDR3 runs from the conserved cysteine through the conserved F or W. The order of the fields is J gene, V gene, D gene, clone size, CDR3 protein, CDR3 DNA. The D gene is left open where the match is weak. Clone size, where shown, is once, few, many, or a class for clones that have expanded.

TRBJ1-2	TRBV5-1	TRBD1	-	CASSRGQGEDYGYTF	TGCGCCAGCAGCCGGGGCCAGGGGGAGGACTATGGCTACACCTTC
TRBJ2-5	TRBV25-1	TRBD2	-	CASSEYLAGVETQYF	TGTGCCAGCAGTGAATATCTAGCGGGGGTAGAGACCCAGTACTTC
TRBJ2-1	TRBV5-1	TRBD2	-	CASSSSLAGGYNEQFF	TGCGCCAGCAGTTCGTCTTTAGCGGGGGGGTACAATGAGCAGTTCTTC
TRBJ1-5	TRBV6-4	-	few	CASSDPTDPDGDNQPQHF	TGTGCCAGCAGTGACCCAACTGACCCGGACGGAGACAATCAGCCCCAGCATTTT
TRBJ1-5	TRBV5-1	-	-	CASSLGGNGQPQHF	TGCGCCAGCAGCTTGGGGGGGAACGGTCAGCCCCAGCATTTT
TRBJ1-1	TRBV2	-	-	CASSVGTLLGTEAFF	TGTGCCAGCAGTGTGGGGACACTCCTGGGGACTGAAGCTTTCTTT
TRBJ1-6	TRBV5-4	-	-	CASSLEGRGSYNSPLHF	TGTGCCAGCAGCTTGGAAGGGCGGGGCTCCTATAATTCACCCCTCCACTTT
TRBJ1-2	TRBV4-1	-	-	CASSQATGGNYGYTF	TGCGCCAGCAGCCAAGCAACAGGCGGAAACTATGGCTACACCTTC
TRBJ1-6	TRBV5-1	-	-	CASSLGGGLKSPLHF	TGCGCCAGCAGCTTGGGTGGAGGATTAAAATCACCCCTCCACTTT
TRBJ2-7	TRBV7-9	-	-	CASSLEIPVEQYF	TGTGCCAGCAGCTTAGAGATACCGGTTGAGCAGTACTTC
TRBJ1-6	TRBV7-9	-	-	CASSLAGAGMGSYNSPLHF	TGTGCCAGCAGCTTAGCTGGGGCAGGGATGGGCTCCTATAATTCACCCCTCCACTTT
TRBJ2-2	TRBV23-1	-	-	CASSRKEGLNTGELFF	TGCGCCAGCAGTCGAAAGGAGGGCTTGAACACCGGGGAGCTGTTTTTT
TRBJ1-1	TRBV5-1	-	-	CASSLDFNTEAFF	TGCGCCAGCAGTTTGGATTTCAACACTGAAGCTTTCTTT
TRBJ1-2	TRBV11-2	TRBD1	-	CASSLGAGGHYGYTF	TGTGCCAGCAGCTTAGGGGCAGGGGGGCACTATGGCTACACCTTC
TRBJ1-5	TRBV5-1	-	-	CASSLDGGAQPQHF	TGCGCCAGCAGCTTGGATGGGGGTGCTCAGCCCCAGCATTTT
TRBJ2-3	TRBV19	-	-	CASSSRATDTQYF	TGTGCCAGTAGTTCCCGGGCGACGGATACGCAGTATTTT
TRBJ2-4	TRBV6-1	-	-	CASSESLAKNIQYF	TGTGCCAGCAGTGAAAGTCTAGCCAAAAACATTCAGTACTTC
TRBJ1-1	TRBV5-1	TRBD1	-	CASSSQGVNTEAFF	TGCGCCAGCAGCTCCCAGGGGGTGAACACTGAAGCTTTCTTT
TRBJ1-1	TRBV6-6	-	-	CASSYLRQNTEAFF	TGTGCCAGCAGTTACTTACGACAGAACACTGAAGCTTTCTTT
TRBJ2-1	TRBV19	TRBD2	few	CASSYTSGAYNEQFF	TGTGCCAGTAGTTATACTAGCGGGGCCTACAATGAGCAGTTCTTC
TRBJ2-5	TRBV7-9	TRBD1	-	CASSPNRGHMETQYF	TGTGCCAGCAGCCCAAACAGGGGGCATATGGAGACCCAGTACTTC
TRBJ1-5	TRBV28	TRBD1	-	CASSPMGRGPQPQHF	TGTGCCAGCAGCCCAATGGGAAGGGGGCCTCAGCCCCAGCATTTT
TRBJ1-2	TRBV28	-	-	CASSRIGTVGYHYGYTF	TGTGCCAGCAGCCGGATAGGGACGGTGGGTTATCACTATGGCTACACCTTC
TRBJ1-5	TRBV6-6	TRBD1	once	CASSRTGEGQPQHF	TGTGCCAGCAGTCGAACAGGGGAAGGTCAGCCCCAGCATTTT
TRBJ2-7	TRBV6-1	-	-	CASSEMSKGSSSYEQYF	TGTGCCAGCAGTGAAATGAGCAAAGGGTCTAGCTCCTACGAGCAGTACTTC
TRBJ1-4	TRBV6-1	-	-	CAIRQTGLEEKLFF	TGTGCCATTAGGCAGACAGGCCTGGAGGAAAAACTGTTTTTT
TRBJ1-2	TRBV6-6	-	-	CASSYELYYGYTF	TGTGCCAGCAGTTACGAACTTTACTATGGCTACACCTTC
TRBJ2-1	TRBV28	-	-	CASSENWVFNEQFF	TGTGCCAGCAGCGAGAATTGGGTTTTCAATGAGCAGTTCTTC
TRBJ1-5	TRBV5-6	-	-	CASSRTRGRTNQPQHF	TGTGCCAGCAGCCGAACCCGGGGCAGGACCAATCAGCCCCAGCATTTT
TRBJ1-1	TRBV6-5	-	-	CASSYSGGDTEAFF	TGTGCCAGCAGTTACAGTGGCGGAGACACTGAAGCTTTCTTT
TRBJ2-3	TRBV4-2	TRBD1	once	CASSQTGTGVEDTQYF	TGTGCCAGCAGCCAGACCGGGACAGGGGTGGAAGATACGCAGTATTTT
TRBJ2-5	TRBV5-8	-	-	CASSQAETQYF	TGTGCCAGCTCACAGGCAGAGACCCAGTACTTC
TRBJ1-1	TRBV11-3	-	once	CASSLDRETEAFF	TGTGCCAGCAGCTTAGATAGGGAAACTGAAGCTTTCTTT
TRBJ2-3	TRBV21-1	-	-	CASSKVGGGTDTQYF	-
TRBJ2-7	TRBV5-3	-	-	CARSLVASNGRRNYEQYF	TGTGCCAGAAGCTTGGTGGCCTCCAACGGTCGCCGAAACTACGAGCAGTACTTC
TRBJ1-1	TRBV6-5	TRBD1	-	CASERTGVNTEAFF	TGTGCCAGCGAAAGGACAGGGGTGAACACTGAAGCTTTCTTT
TRBJ1-5	TRBV10-2	-	-	CASSEPHQPQHF	TGCGCCAGCAGTGAACCTCATCAGCCCCAGCATTTT
TRBJ2-2	TRBV6-5	-	once	CASRYRADTGELFF	TGTGCCAGCAGATACAGGGCCGACACCGGGGAGCTGTTTTTT
TRBJ1-3	TRBV5-1	-	-	CASSLDKGTIYF	TGCGCCAGCAGCTTGGATAAAGGCACCATATATTTT
TRBJ2-1	TRBV5-1	TRBD1	-	CASSPGQSYNEQFF	TGCGCCAGCAGTCCGGGACAGTCCTACAATGAGCAGTTCTTC
TRBJ2-1	TRBV28	TRBD2	-	CASALLTGGRNEQFF	TGTGCCAGCGCCCTCCTGACGGGGGGGAGGAATGAGCAGTTCTTC